This T cell receptor (beta chain) came from a study of control samples from healthy donors and cancer patients. This CDR3 has 13 residues. V lost 2 bases and J lost 3, with 7 bases in between. Germline V CDR1 and CDR2: WSHSY, SAAADI. Method: immunoSEQ multiplex PCR; TCRdb's copy keeps in-frame clones and lacks some. The sample holds around 180,000 clones, approximately 94% seen once. This chain links TRBV10-2 with TRBJ1-2; D remains unclear. This TCR was sampled from a woman under 30 in good health. Material for sequencing was blood. CDR3 protein: CASSEISHYGYTF. The CDR3 nucleotides are TGCGCCAGCAGTGAGATCTCGCACTATGGCTACACCTTC.